The 8 T cell receptor beta chains reported below all come from one sample, sequenced in a study of CD8+CD57+ T cells in acquired aplastic anemia. CD8+CD57+ cell expansion, shown by flow cytometry, had occurred in the patients selected for sequencing. TCR beta VDJ combinations and CDR3 sequences were profiled from genomic DNA. TCRdb itself ran the reads through MiXCR, one entry per CDR3 protein. The sample has hundreds of thousands of distinct CDR3 sequences; around a third are singletons. Sequenced material: sorted CD4+, CD8+, or CD8+CD57+ T cells (not recorded which) from PBMCs. These receptors were obtained from a human donor with aplastic anemia.

Worth noting for this clonotype: Germline is not matched at one junction end, which may reflect a read error. The rearrangement uses TRBV5-1 and TRBJ2-5; D might be TRBD1 (6 bases). Germline values: CDR1 SGHRS, CDR2 YFSETQ. The CDR3 totals 14 residues. This chain's CDR3 is CATAPGTMKESQYF. The CDR3 DNA follows: TGCGCCACCGCCCCTGGGACAATGAAAGAGTCCCAGTACTTC. Full variable domain (outside the CDR3, taken from reference TRBV5-1 and TRBJ2-5): KAGVTQTPRYLIKTRGQQVTLSCSPISGHRSVSWYQQTPGQGLQFLFEYFSETQRNKGNFPGRFSGRQFSNSRSEMNVSTLELGDSALYLCATAPGTMKESQYFGPGTRLLVL.

This clonotype was seen many times. V and J are TRBV20-1 and TRBJ1-6; TRBD1 is a possible D gene (6 bases). V shed 6 bases and J shed 8 bases, with 17 bases lying between them. CDR1 is DFQATT and CDR2 is SNEGSKA in the germline V gene (reference sequence). This CDR3 has 14 amino acids. The CDR3 spells CSAKSGAGDSPLHF. In nucleotides, the CDR3 is TGCAGTGCGAAGTCAGGGGCCGGGGATTCACCCCTCCACTTT.

J is TRBJ2-7 and V is TRBV9; D may correspond to TRBD1 or TRBD2 (5 bases each). The DNA end lines up better with TRBJ2-1; the J call may be wrong. This CDR3 has 14 residues. Germline lookup yields CDR1 SGDLS and CDR2 YYNGEE. The CDR3 DNA reads TGTGCCAGCAGCCAAGATCTATGGGGGAGTGAGCAGTTCTTC. As protein: CASSQDLWGSEQFF.

This clonotype showed up just a few times. V and J are TRBV30 and TRBJ1-6; D is unclear. The CDR3 runs 13 residues. V was shortened by 2 bases and J by 4 bases, with 6 bases between the two germline ends. Germline CDR1 GTSNPN, CDR2 SVGIG (reference sequence). As DNA, the CDR3 is TGTGCCTGGAGTCAGGCTTATAATTCACCCCTCCACTTT. Its protein is CAWSQAYNSPLHF.

The chain carries TRBV6-2 or TRBV6-3 and TRBJ2-1; 16 bases line up with TRBD2. The CDR3 is 19 residues long. After removal of 5 bases from V and 8 bases from J, the junction contained 15 bases not matched to a gene. The germline V gene has CDR1 MNHEY and CDR2 SVGEGT. The CDR3 region is CASSNPGLAGGLVRDEQFF. The CDR3, as DNA: TGTGCCAGCAGTAACCCGGGACTAGCGGGAGGGCTAGTTCGGGATGAGCAGTTCTTC.

V usage is TRBV15 and J usage is TRBJ1-5; D is undetermined. Trimming stripped 5 bases from V and 0 bases from J, with 8 bases between. CDR1 and CDR2 (germline): LNHNV, YYDKDF (reference sequence). The CDR3 length is 14 residues. The CDR3 DNA follows: TGTGCCACCAGCCAGTCCAATAGCAATCAGCCCCAGCATTTT. It specifies CATSQSNSNQPQHF. Based on the CDR3 plus reference TRBV15 and TRBJ1-5, the full variable domain is DAMVIQNPRYQVTQFGKPVTLSCSQTLNHNVMYWYQQKSSQAPKLLFHYYDKDFNNEADTPDNFQSRRPNTSFCFLDIRSPGLGDTAMYLCATSQSNSNQPQHFGDGTRLSIL.

CDR3 in DNA: TGTGCCAGCATAGAAGAAAGGAGTGGCTACACCTTC. This encodes CASIEERSGYTF. V gene TRBV2 combines with J gene TRBJ1-2; D ambiguous. The V end was cut by 7 bases, the J end by 7 bases, with 13 bases between. The germline gives CDR1 SNHLY, CDR2 FYNNEI. The CDR3 runs to 12 residues.

Concerning this clonotype itself: The junction differs from germline at one of its ends, possibly a read error. The chain couples TRBV7-2 to TRBJ2-5, with 10 bases that match TRBD2. The germline gives CDR1 SGHTA, CDR2 FQGNSA. This CDR3 region has 16 residues. The CDR3 protein is CVSSRSPSGGQETQYF. The DNA for the CDR3 is TGTGTCAGCAGCCGTTCCCCTAGCGGGGGTCAAGAGACCCAGTACTTC.